The rows below give T cell receptor beta chains drawn from one sample of a study of blood T cell repertoires in COVID-19. Only in-frame clones appear in the TCRdb table, and some are missing; sequencing was by immunoSEQ multiplex PCR. The table has 390,000 or so clones, 89% seen once; the top ten hold around 3%. The sample was peripheral blood. The receptors were gathered from a woman younger than 45 with COVID-19, enrolled during active disease. CDR3s include the opening cysteine and the closing phenylalanine or tryptophan. A D gene is named only where the DNA matches it firmly. Part of the rows lack a size; the others show once, few, many or a class for expanded clones.

TGTGCCAGCAGCCAACCGGGACAGGGTAACGAGCAGTACTTC | CASSQPGQGNEQYF | 14 | TRBV6-5 | TRBD1 | TRBJ2-7 | once
TGTGCTAGTGGTGGCCATCTAGGTGATGAGCAGTTCTTC | CASGGHLGDEQFF | 13 | TRBV12-5 | . | TRBJ2-1 | .
TGTGCCAGCAGTCTCGACGGAGGCTCATGGAAACTGTTTTTT | CASSLDGGSWKLFF | 14 | TRBV11-3 | . | TRBJ1-4 | .
TGTGCCAGCAGCCAAGATCGGTACAGGATGTATGGCTACACCTTC | CASSQDRYRMYGYTF | 15 | TRBV3-1/TRBV3-2 | . | TRBJ1-2 | .
TGTGCCAGCAGCGGATTCTTCGGGACTCCCTTAGCCAAAAACATTCAGTACTTC | CASSGFFGTPLAKNIQYF | 18 | TRBV27 | . | TRBJ2-4 | .
TGTGCCAGTAGGCGGGGTCGGGGCGAAAAACTGTTTTTT | CASRRGRGEKLFF | 13 | TRBV19 | . | TRBJ1-4 | .
TGTGCCAGCAGTTCCCTTGGGACAGGGGGCATGGCCTCTGGGGCCAACGTCCTGACTTTC | CASSSLGTGGMASGANVLTF | 20 | TRBV27 | TRBD1 | TRBJ2-6 | once
TGTGCCAGCAGAAACAGGGTTTGGACCTTC | CASRNRVWTF | 10 | TRBV6-5 | . | TRBJ1-2 | once
TGTGCCAGCAGTTCGGGACAGGGGGCCCGTCGCTACGAGCAGTACTTC | CASSSGQGARRYEQYF | 16 | TRBV28 | TRBD1 | TRBJ2-7 | once
TGTGCCAGCAGTTACTCTCGAAGCGGGGTACGCACCGGGGAGCTGTTTTTT | CASSYSRSGVRTGELFF | 17 | TRBV6-2/TRBV6-3 | TRBD2 | TRBJ2-2 | .
TGTGCCAGCAGCCCCGCGGCTAACACAGATACGCAGTATTTT | CASSPAANTDTQYF | 14 | TRBV6-2/TRBV6-3 | . | TRBJ2-3 | .
TGTGCCAGCAGTGAAGCGAGGACAGCAACTAATGAAAAACTGTTTTTT | CASSEARTATNEKLFF | 16 | TRBV2 | . | TRBJ1-4 | .
TGCGCCAGCAGCCAAGATTGGGACAGCGGCATTCGGGGGTACGAGCAGTACTTC | CASSQDWDSGIRGYEQYF | 18 | TRBV4-3 | . | TRBJ2-7 | .
TGTGCCAGTAGTCCCCAGGGGGGCAATAATTCACCCCTCCACTTT | CASSPQGGNNSPLHF | 15 | TRBV19 | TRBD1 | TRBJ1-6 | .
TGTGCCAGCAGTTTTTTGGAGGTGCAGTTCTTC | CASSFLEVQFF | 11 | TRBV12-3/TRBV12-4 | . | TRBJ2-1 | .
TGTGCCAGCAGCCCGGGACTAGTCCTTGAGACCCAGTACTTC | CASSPGLVLETQYF | 14 | TRBV7-8 | TRBD2 | TRBJ2-5 | .